One sample yielded the 13 T cell receptor beta chains listed below, sequenced in a study of blood T cell repertoires in COVID-19. The repertoire was sequenced with immunoSEQ multiplex PCR; TCRdb's copy has only in-frame clones and lacks some. The sample has about 74,000 clones; roughly 81% are singletons. Input material: peripheral blood. These receptors all stem from a man aged 70 or older with acute or convalescent COVID-19.

The chain employs TRBV6-5 and TRBJ1-5; D is unresolved. The CDR3 length is 13 residues. Trimming shortened V by 7 bases and J by 4 bases, and 11 bases separated the two germline ends. The germline V gene encodes CDR1 MNHEY and CDR2 SVGAGI. CDR3 region: CASKQTLNQPQHF. Written as DNA, the CDR3 is TGTGCCAGCAAACAGACCTTAAATCAGCCCCAGCATTTT.

The rearrangement uses TRBV27 and TRBJ2-7; TRBD2 agrees at 9 bases. This CDR3 contains 15 residues. Trimming at V came to 6 bases and at J to 2 bases, leaving 8 bases not matched to a gene. The germline gives CDR1 MNHEY, CDR2 SMNVEV (reference sequence). CDR3: CASRPRLAGTYEQYF. CDR3 DNA: TGTGCCAGCAGGCCCCGGCTAGCGGGGACCTACGAGCAGTACTTC.

The CDR3 nucleotides read TGTGCCAGCAGCCGAACAGGGGGGGGTGAAAAACTGTTTTTT. As protein: CASSRTGGGEKLFF. V is TRBV28 and J is TRBJ1-4; 8 bases match TRBD1. Trimming removed 6 bases from V and 7 bases from J; junction bases left unmatched: 7. This CDR3 is 14 amino acids long. CDR1 is MDHEN and CDR2 is SYDVKM in the germline V gene.

This clone occurred a few times. The chain uses TRBV6-2 or TRBV6-3 and TRBJ2-3, with TRBD2 matching 10 bases. This CDR3 is built from 15 residues. Germline-derived CDR1 and CDR2 are MNHEY and SVGEGT. The V gene end was trimmed by 6 bases and the J gene end by 5 bases; junction bases not matched to a gene: 8. In DNA form, the CDR3 reads TGTGCCAGCAGCAGGAGCGGGAGGGCCGGAGATACGCAGTATTTT. Its translation is CASSRSGRAGDTQYF.

This chain connects TRBV7-2 to TRBJ2-1, with a weak D call TRBD2 (5 bases). Germline CDR1 is SGHTA and CDR2 is FQGNSA. This CDR3 region has 14 residues. V gave up 5 bases and J gave up 8 bases, with 16 bases separating them. The CDR3 region has the DNA TGTGCCAGCAGCCCGCGACCGGGCGGGCATGAGCAGTTCTTC. This sequence encodes CASSPRPGGHEQFF.

The rearrangement uses TRBV4-1 and TRBJ1-2; 7 bases agree with TRBD1. This CDR3 region has 16 residues. After removal of 3 bases from V and 2 bases from J, the junction contained 9 bases not matched to a gene. The germline V gene encodes CDR1 MGHRA and CDR2 YSYEKL. CDR3 sequence reads: CASSQDSAGQNYGYTF. In DNA form, the CDR3 reads TGCGCCAGCAGCCAGGACTCGGCGGGACAGAACTATGGCTACACCTTC.

The chain has TRBV3-1 (or the pseudogene TRBV3-2) and TRBJ1-6; D gene uncertain. The CDR3 runs to 16 residues. Trimming cost V 4 bases and J 3 bases, with 13 bases left between them. Germline V gene lookup returns CDR1 LGHDT and CDR2 YNNKEL (reference sequence). In DNA, the CDR3 is TGTGCCAGCAGCCGTAGCACGAGAGGCTATAATTCACCCCTCCACTTT. Protein sequence: CASSRSTRGYNSPLHF.

The rearrangement links TRBV5-1 to TRBJ2-1; D is uncertain. Germline V CDR1 and CDR2: SGHRS, YFSETQ. The CDR3 is made up of 14 amino acids. V was trimmed by 4 bases and J by 12 bases, leaving 20 bases between them. CDR3 in DNA: TGCGCCAGCAGCCTGTCGCCCCCCATGCAGCGGCAGTTCTTC. It is translated as CASSLSPPMQRQFF. Full variable domain (rest looked up from reference TRBV5-1 and TRBJ2-1): KAGVTQTPRYLIKTRGQQVTLSCSPISGHRSVSWYQQTPGQGLQFLFEYFSETQRNKGNFPGRFSGRQFSNSRSEMNVSTLELGDSALYLCASSLSPPMQRQFFGPGTRLTVL.

In nucleotides, the CDR3 is TGTGCCAGCAGTGAAGGAGAAGAGTTTTTTCCCTATGGCTACACCTTC. This translates into CASSEGEEFFPYGYTF. The V and J genes are TRBV6-1 and TRBJ1-2; the D is unclear. CDR1 and CDR2 (germline): MNHNS, SASEGT. This CDR3 has 16 residues. Trimming left V 1 base short and J 4 bases short, with 16 bases between.

The V call is TRBV24-1, the J call TRBJ2-1; tentative D call: TRBD2 (6 bases). The CDR3 has 14 residues. In germline, CDR1 is KGHDR, CDR2 SFDVKD. The ends were cut back, 4 bases at V and 6 bases at J, with 12 bases in the middle. The CDR3 DNA reads as TGTGCCACCAGTGAAGGCGGGGAAGGCAATGAGCAGTTCTTC. This codes for CATSEGGEGNEQFF.

The V gene is TRBV9, the J gene TRBJ2-1; D is perhaps TRBD2 (5 bases). The CDR3 loop spans 14 amino acids. Trimming cost V 6 bases and J 2 bases, with 12 bases left between them. Germline values: CDR1 SGDLS, CDR2 YYNGEE. The CDR3 bases are TGTGCCAGCACCAAGGACTTAACCTACAATGAGCAGTTCTTC. This gives the protein CASTKDLTYNEQFF.

This sequence joins TRBV6-2 or TRBV6-3 and TRBJ1-6; TRBD1 aligns across 7 bases. Germline CDR1 MNHEY, CDR2 SVGEGT. J was trimmed by 10 bases and V by 5 bases; bases with no gene match: 8. The CDR3 consists of 14 residues. The CDR3 coding sequence is TGTGCCAGCAGTCCAGGGGGAAACAGATCACCCCTCCACTTT. Translation: CASSPGGNRSPLHF.

V usage is TRBV19 and J usage is TRBJ1-5; 7 positions agree with TRBD1. This CDR3 comprises 16 residues. CDR1 LNHDA and CDR2 SQIVND come from the germline V gene (reference sequence). V was pared by 0 bases and J by 3 bases, with 5 bases of the junction left unmatched. This CDR3 reads CASSIEGRGSNQPQHF. CDR3 sequence (DNA): TGTGCCAGTAGTATAGAGGGCAGGGGGTCCAATCAGCCCCAGCATTTT.